The clone carrying this T cell receptor beta chain was detected a few times. The antigen is unknown. The data were taken from a study of cytomegalovirus exposure and HLA in healthy donors. Study observations and caveats: When analyzed later, a missense DCLRE1C variant was found to be linked to TCR beta V- and J-gene trimming. In a later analysis, across HLA loci, associated TCR counts were highest for DRB1, lowest for HLA-C.

Unrecorded immune exposures were likely, despite nominal health at sampling. PCR used 60 Vbeta primers and 13 Jbeta primers. TCRdb keeps only in-frame clones here, not all; method: immunoSEQ multiplex PCR. The table lists about 160,000 clones, 70% to 85% of them singletons. The specimen was PBMCs. This TCR was sampled from a male donor in good health and CMV-seronegative.

The CDR3 bases are TGTGCCAGCAGTATGACAGGGAAGGGAAGGACTGAAGCTTTCTTT. It codes for CASSMTGKGRTEAFF. The chain has TRBV6-1 and TRBJ1-1; TRBD1 matches 7 bases. V trimming: 5 bases; J trimming: 5 bases; junction bases outside the gene matches: 11. There are 15 residues in the CDR3. Germline CDR1 MNHNS, CDR2 SASEGT.